This TCR beta chain is drawn from a study of human T cells and chemical hapten exposure. Looking at the study overall: Patients were mainly female, each with alopecia areata, totalis or universalis.

The germline CDR1 and CDR2 sequences are MDHEN and SYDVKM. The CDR3 runs to 14 residues. The germline V and J ends were trimmed by 7 bases and 6 bases, with 17 bases remaining between them. Time point indicated: patch test 3, about 24 weeks after DPC sensitization. Noted treatment: therapeutic diphenylcyclopropenone sensitization with weekly scalp DPC. Whole blood that had not been fractionated was the source of extracted total RNA. Per the original methods: TCRs per sample had a median of approximately 96,000 and ranged from roughly 20,000 to 690,600. TCRdb analysed the RACE reads with MiXCR anew, one entry per CDR3 protein. TCRdb, not the authors, supplied the V and J calls. The sample shows 38,000 or so distinct CDR3 sequences, more than 9% of them seen only once.

The chain joins TRBV28 to TRBJ2-3; the D gene is possibly TRBD1 (6 bases). The source is a middle-aged man with alopecia areata. Some clones in this sample may be carry-over from other donors' samples. The specimen was whole blood, collected in connection with sensitization to the hapten diphenylcyclopropenone (DPC). The CDR3 sequence is CASNVRAQGDTQYF. CDR3 coding DNA: TGTGCCAGCAACGTCCGGGCCCAGGGGGATACGCAGTATTTT.